These 24 T cell receptor beta chains came from one sample sequenced in a study of blood T cell repertoires in COVID-19 (TCRdb year 2020). The library was built by means of the immunoSEQ multiplex PCR assay. TCRdb obtained this table from immuneACCESS and retained in-frame rearrangements with V and J assigned. These tables miss some clones; where compared with another copy, unresolved V genes account for less than half of the shortfall, and the remainder is unexplained. The table for this sample lists about 74,000 clones; 90% of them were counted only once. The ten most abundant clones make up approximately 1.6% of the sample. Sequencing input: peripheral blood. The receptor set was obtained from a man aged 50 or older with acute or convalescent COVID-19.

V usage is TRBV7-2 and J usage is TRBJ2-1; D might be TRBD2 (5 bases). Germline V gene sequence: CDR1 SGHTA, CDR2 FQGNSA. With 2 bases removed from V and 4 bases from J, the gap between germline ends came to 12 bases. The CDR3 sequence is 15 residues long. The CDR3 is CASSLRVAPYNEQFF. DNA for the CDR3: TGTGCCAGCAGCTTAAGGGTAGCGCCATACAATGAGCAGTTCTTC.

The rearrangement joins TRBV28 to TRBJ1-3, with 7 bases that match TRBD1. The germline V gene has CDR1 MDHEN and CDR2 SYDVKM. CDR3 length: 14 residues. V dropped 7 bases and J dropped 2; count of bases not matched to a gene: 5. The CDR3 DNA reads TGTGCCAGCAACCAAGGGACAGCTGGAAACACCATATATTTT. Amino acids: CASNQGTAGNTIYF.

The V call is TRBV19, the J call TRBJ1-2, with a possible D match to TRBD1 (5 bases). The V end lost 3 bases, the J end lost 6 bases, and 11 bases lay between the germline ends. CDR3 length: 13 amino acids. Germline lookup yields CDR1 LNHDA and CDR2 SQIVND (reference sequence). CDR3 coding DNA: TGTGCCAGTAGTATGTTCCAGGGCCATGGCTACACCTTC. Translating it yields CASSMFQGHGYTF.

V gene TRBV18 combines with J gene TRBJ1-5, with 8 bases identical to TRBD1. The CDR3 loop spans 15 amino acids. V trimming: 3 bases; J trimming: 2 bases; junction bases outside the gene matches: 3. The germline V gene has CDR1 KGHSH and CDR2 LQKENI. CDR3 in DNA: TGTGCCAGCTCACCCGGGACAGGACGCAATCAGCCCCAGCATTTT. Protein: CASSPGTGRNQPQHF.

This clone was seen once. One end of the junction fails to match germline, which may point to a read error. The chain combines TRBV7-7 with TRBJ2-5; D is unresolved. CDR1 is SSHAT, CDR2 FNYEAQ, per germline (reference sequence). CDR3 length equals 13 residues. The CDR3 DNA is TGTGCTAGCAGTTTTTTGGGCGCAGAGACCCAGTACTTC. This codes for CASSFLGAETQYF.

This clone has a single count. The chain combines TRBV27 with TRBJ1-1; D may be TRBD1 (5 bases). The CDR3 covers 11 residues. V was clipped by 8 bases and J by 6 bases, with 10 bases between them. Germline-derived CDR1 and CDR2 are MNHEY and SMNVEV (reference sequence). The CDR3 sequence: CASGGGAEAFF. CDR3 in DNA: TGTGCCAGCGGAGGAGGGGCTGAAGCTTTCTTT.

This rearrangement joins TRBV7-9 to TRBJ2-2; D gene unclear. CDR3 size: 13 residues. Per germline, CDR1 SEHNR and CDR2 FQNEAQ (reference sequence). Trimming cost V 1 base and J 4 bases, with 4 bases left between them. CDR3 in amino acids: CASSLESTGELFF. The CDR3 coding sequence is TGTGCCAGCAGCTTAGAGAGCACCGGGGAGCTGTTTTTT.

The J gene is TRBJ2-1, the V gene TRBV6-5; 11 positions match TRBD2. The CDR3 sequence is 15 residues long. The V segment lost 2 bases and the J segment 8 bases; nucleotides outside the gene matches: 5. Germline V CDR1 and CDR2: MNHEY, SVGAGI. This CDR3 is CASSYETSGSYEQFF. The CDR3, as DNA: TGTGCCAGCAGTTACGAAACTAGCGGGAGCTATGAGCAGTTCTTC.

The chain joins TRBV19 to TRBJ2-1; 7 bases align to TRBD1. CDR1 is LNHDA, CDR2 SQIVND, per germline (reference sequence). V trimming: 5 bases; J trimming: 4 bases; junction bases outside the gene matches: 23. This CDR3 is built from 20 residues. The CDR3 DNA follows: TGTGCCAGTAGTCTCCGCCAGTTAGGGGGCGCAACTCTGAAGTACAATGAGCAGTTCTTC. This translates into CASSLRQLGGATLKYNEQFF. Full variable domain (outside the CDR3, taken from reference TRBV19 and TRBJ2-1): DGGITQSPKYLFRKEGQNVTLSCEQNLNHDAMYWYRQDPGQGLRLIYYSQIVNDFQKGDIAEGYSVSREKKESFPLTVTSAQKNPTAFYLCASSLRQLGGATLKYNEQFFGPGTRLTVL.

The chain joins TRBV6-5 to TRBJ1-4; the match to TRBD1 covers 7 bases. The CDR3 length is 14 residues. The trim removed 5 bases at V and 4 bases at J, leaving 4 bases unmatched. Germline V CDR1 and CDR2: MNHEY, SVGAGI. The CDR3 DNA reads as TGTGCCAGCAGTCCGGGACAGAATAATGAAAAACTGTTTTTT. Translating it yields CASSPGQNNEKLFF.

J is TRBJ2-3 and V is TRBV4-2; TRBD2 agrees at 8 bases. This CDR3 contains 16 residues. The V gene end was trimmed by 1 base and the J gene end by 5 bases; junction bases not matched to a gene: 8. CDR1 is LGHNA and CDR2 is YNFKEQ in the germline V gene. CDR3 DNA: TGTGCCAGCAGCCAAGGGGGCGGGAGGCAGGTAGATACGCAGTATTTT. Translating it yields CASSQGGGRQVDTQYF.

This chain links TRBV7-8 with TRBJ1-2; TRBD1 might be the D (5 bases). From germline, CDR1 is SGHVS and CDR2 FQNEAQ. The V end was cut by 8 bases, the J end by 0 bases, with 22 bases between. CDR3 size: 17 residues. For the CDR3, the DNA is TGTGCCAGCCGCCCTGGGGGGGTTTGGGGGGCTAACTATGGCTACACCTTC. It is translated as CASRPGGVWGANYGYTF. The full variable domain, with the rest looked up from reference TRBV7-8 and TRBJ1-2, is GAGVSQSPRYKVAKRGQDVALRCDPISGHVSLFWYQQALGQGPEFLTYFQNEAQLDKSGLPSDRFFAERPEGSVSTLKIQRTQQEDSAVYLCASRPGGVWGANYGYTFGSGTRLTVV.

The chain joins TRBV6-2 or TRBV6-3 to TRBJ2-7; the match to TRBD1 covers 7 bases. V shed 5 bases and J 6 bases; nucleotides not matched to a gene: 4. Germline CDR1 and CDR2: MNHEY and SVGEGT. This CDR3 spans 12 amino acids. The CDR3 spells CASSIQGIEQYF. The CDR3 region has the DNA TGTGCCAGCAGTATACAGGGGATCGAGCAGTACTTC.

The CDR3: CASSEPSNEQFF. As DNA, the CDR3 is TGTGCCAGCAGTGAACCGAGCAATGAGCAGTTCTTC. The V gene is TRBV6-1, the J gene TRBJ2-1; D uncertain. V gave up 2 bases and J gave up 6 bases, with 5 bases separating them. From germline, CDR1 is MNHNS and CDR2 SASEGT. CDR3 length: 12 amino acids.

CDR3: CASSYSGAGRDGYTF. In DNA form, the CDR3 reads TGTGCCAGCAGTTACTCGGGTGCTGGCAGGGATGGCTACACCTTC. This chain connects TRBV6-5 to TRBJ1-2, with D perhaps matching TRBD1 (5 bases). Per germline, CDR1 MNHEY and CDR2 SVGAGI. This CDR3 spans 15 amino acids. Trimming shortened V by 0 bases and J by 6 bases, and 14 bases separated the two germline ends.

The genes are TRBV14 and TRBJ1-4; weak D call: TRBD1 (5 bases). V was pared by 0 bases and J by 4 bases, with 12 bases between. The germline gives CDR1 SGHDN, CDR2 FVKESK. The CDR3 sequence is 16 residues long. Here the CDR3 DNA reads TGTGCCAGCAGCCAAGATGGGCAGGGACTTAATGAAAAACTGTTTTTT. It is translated as CASSQDGQGLNEKLFF.

The chain joins TRBV10-3 to TRBJ2-7, with D hard to call. Deletions cut 2 bases from V and 2 bases from J, with 7 bases between. Germline CDR1 reads ENHRY; CDR2 reads SYGVKD. The CDR3 sequence is 13 residues long. The CDR3: CAISEGAAYEQYF. The CDR3 nucleotides are TGTGCCATCAGTGAGGGAGCCGCCTACGAGCAGTACTTC.

The chain carries TRBV2 and TRBJ1-6; 10 positions agree with TRBD1. The trim removed 11 bases at V and 12 bases at J, leaving 10 bases unmatched. Germline-derived CDR1 and CDR2 are SNHLY and FYNNEI. This CDR3 has 13 residues. The DNA for the CDR3 is TGTGCCGGCACCGGGACAGGGGTCGGACCCCTCCACTTT. This codes for CAGTGTGVGPLHF.

The J gene is TRBJ2-7, the V gene TRBV2, with 9 bases fitting TRBD2. CDR1 SNHLY and CDR2 FYNNEI come from the germline V gene. The CDR3 spans 15 residues. The trim removed 2 bases at V and 0 bases at J, leaving 2 bases unmatched. The CDR3 region is CASSEQRGDSYEQYF. In DNA form, the CDR3 reads TGTGCCAGCAGTGAACAGCGGGGGGACTCCTACGAGCAGTACTTC.

This chain joins TRBV5-1 and TRBJ1-2; 8 nucleotides agree with TRBD1. Trimming at V came to 4 bases and at J to 0 bases, leaving 5 bases not matched to a gene. This CDR3 is 15 amino acids long. Germline assignment: CDR1 SGHRS and CDR2 YFSETQ. CDR3 nucleotide sequence: TGCGCCAGCAGCCCCTGGACAGGGACTAACTATGGCTACACCTTC. Translated: CASSPWTGTNYGYTF.

The J gene is TRBJ1-4, the V gene TRBV7-2, with 8 bases fitting TRBD1. The CDR3 has 15 residues. In germline, CDR1 is SGHTA, CDR2 FQGNSA. The V segment lost 5 bases and the J segment 3 bases; nucleotides outside the gene matches: 5. CDR3 nucleotides: TGTGCCAGCAGCCAAGACAGGGGAGCTAATGAAAAACTGTTTTTT. This encodes CASSQDRGANEKLFF.

The CDR3: CASSPRSIGRDTGELFF. The DNA of the CDR3 is TGTGCCAGCTCACCACGGAGCATTGGCCGCGACACCGGGGAGCTGTTTTTT. The rearrangement links TRBV18 to TRBJ2-2; no clear D gene. CDR3 size: 17 residues. Germline CDR1 reads KGHSH; CDR2 reads LQKENI. V lost 1 base and J 3 bases, leaving 15 bases between the germline ends.

J is TRBJ1-2 and V is TRBV2; a weak D match, TRBD1 (5 bases). The CDR3 contains 15 residues. V was shortened by 6 bases and J by 7 bases, with 21 bases between the two germline ends. Germline V gene sequence: CDR1 SNHLY, CDR2 FYNNEI. The CDR3 coding sequence is TGTGCCAGCAGGCCGGGGGGTGCGACGGAGGGTGGCTACACCTTC. Amino acids: CASRPGGATEGGYTF.

The chain uses TRBV9 and TRBJ1-5; D unclear. Trimming removed 3 bases from V and 3 bases from J, with 19 bases in between. This CDR3 has 17 residues. Germline lookup yields CDR1 SGDLS and CDR2 YYNGEE. The CDR3 nucleotides read TGTGCCAGCAGCGGCAAAGGTGGATTCGACTCCAATCAGCCCCAGCATTTT. Protein: CASSGKGGFDSNQPQHF.